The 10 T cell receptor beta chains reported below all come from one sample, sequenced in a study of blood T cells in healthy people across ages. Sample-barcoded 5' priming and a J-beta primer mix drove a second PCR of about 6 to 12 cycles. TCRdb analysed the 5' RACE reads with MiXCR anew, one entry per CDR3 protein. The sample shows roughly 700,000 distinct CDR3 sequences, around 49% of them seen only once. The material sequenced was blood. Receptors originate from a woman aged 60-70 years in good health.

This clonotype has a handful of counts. CDR3 amino acids: CASAGLAGADEQFF. In nucleotides, the CDR3 is TGTGCCAGCGCGGGACTAGCGGGAGCAGATGAGCAGTTCTTC. The gene calls are TRBV7-3 and TRBJ2-1; 14 bases match TRBD2. The CDR3 contains 14 residues. Germline lookup yields CDR1 SGHTA and CDR2 FQGTGA. The V and J ends lost 8 bases and 8 bases, in that order; junction bases with no gene match: 5. Using reference TRBV7-3 and TRBJ2-1 for the parts outside the CDR3, the full variable domain is GAGVSQTPSNKVTEKGKYVELRCDPISGHTALYWYRQSLGQGPEFLIYFQGTGAADDSGLPNDRFFAVRPEGSVSTLKIQRTERGDSAVYLCASAGLAGADEQFFGPGTRLTVL.

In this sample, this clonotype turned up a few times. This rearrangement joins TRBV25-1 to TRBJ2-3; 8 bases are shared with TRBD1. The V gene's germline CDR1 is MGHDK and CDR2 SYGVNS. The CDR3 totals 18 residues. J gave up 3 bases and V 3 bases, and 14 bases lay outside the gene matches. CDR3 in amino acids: CASSEQGPGQEVTDTQYF. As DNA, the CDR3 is TGTGCCAGCAGTGAGCAAGGTCCGGGACAGGAGGTTACAGATACGCAGTATTTT.

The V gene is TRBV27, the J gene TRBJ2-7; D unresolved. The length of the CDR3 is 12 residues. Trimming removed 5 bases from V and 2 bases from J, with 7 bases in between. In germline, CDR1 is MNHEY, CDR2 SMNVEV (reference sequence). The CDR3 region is CASSIKAYEQYF. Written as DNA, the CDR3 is TGTGCCAGCAGTATCAAGGCCTACGAGCAGTACTTC.

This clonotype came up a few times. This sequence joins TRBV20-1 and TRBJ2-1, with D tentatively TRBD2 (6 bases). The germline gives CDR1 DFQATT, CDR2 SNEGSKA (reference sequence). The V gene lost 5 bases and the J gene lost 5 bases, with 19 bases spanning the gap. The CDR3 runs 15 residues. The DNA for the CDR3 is TGCAGTGCTCCAATGGCGGAGGGGCTCGACAATGAGCAGTTCTTC. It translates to CSAPMAEGLDNEQFF.

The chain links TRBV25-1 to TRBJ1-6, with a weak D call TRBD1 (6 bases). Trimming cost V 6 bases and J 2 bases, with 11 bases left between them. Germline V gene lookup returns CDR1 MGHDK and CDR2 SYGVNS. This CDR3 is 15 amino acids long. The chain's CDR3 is CASRPGGAYNSPLHF. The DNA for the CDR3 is TGTGCCAGCAGGCCGGGGGGCGCCTATAATTCACCCCTCCACTTT.

The CDR3 here is CASRAVWHEQFF. The CDR3 DNA reads TGTGCCAGCAGGGCAGTTTGGCATGAGCAGTTCTTC. The chain recombines TRBV25-1 with TRBJ2-1, with D uncertain. This CDR3 has 12 residues. Trimming removed 6 bases at V and 8 bases at J, with 11 bases between. Germline V gene data show CDR1 as MGHDK and CDR2 as SYGVNS.

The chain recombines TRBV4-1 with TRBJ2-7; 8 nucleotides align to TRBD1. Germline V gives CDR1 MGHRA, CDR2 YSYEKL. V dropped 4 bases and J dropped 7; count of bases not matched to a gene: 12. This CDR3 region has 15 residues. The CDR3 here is CASSLTGAGGHEQYF. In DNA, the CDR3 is TGCGCCAGCAGCCTCACCGGCGCAGGGGGCCATGAGCAGTACTTC.

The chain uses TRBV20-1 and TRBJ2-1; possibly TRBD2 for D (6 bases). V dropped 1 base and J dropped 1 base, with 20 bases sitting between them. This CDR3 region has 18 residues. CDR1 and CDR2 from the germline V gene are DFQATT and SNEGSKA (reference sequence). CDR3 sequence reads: CSARGETGTGLSYNEQFF. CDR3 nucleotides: TGCAGTGCTAGAGGGGAGACCGGGACGGGACTGTCCTACAATGAGCAGTTCTTC.

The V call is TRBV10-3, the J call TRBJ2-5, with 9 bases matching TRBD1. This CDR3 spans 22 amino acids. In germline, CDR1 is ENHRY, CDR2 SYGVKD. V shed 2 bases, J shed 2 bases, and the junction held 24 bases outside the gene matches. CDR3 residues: CAISEPFYRDREPDRVQETQYF. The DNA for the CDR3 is TGTGCCATCAGTGAGCCATTTTACCGGGACAGGGAGCCCGACCGCGTTCAAGAGACCCAGTACTTC.

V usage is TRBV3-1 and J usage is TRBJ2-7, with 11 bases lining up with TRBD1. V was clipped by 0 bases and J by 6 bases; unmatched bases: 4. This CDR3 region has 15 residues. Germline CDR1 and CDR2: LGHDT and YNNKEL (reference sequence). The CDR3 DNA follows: TGTGCCAGCAGCCAAGATTTGGACAGGGGGCGCGAGCAGTACTTC. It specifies CASSQDLDRGREQYF.